A few counts support the clone carrying this T cell receptor beta chain. Its antigen is currently unknown. The CDR3 extends over 13 amino acids. CDR1 is SQVTM and CDR2 is ANQGSEA in the germline V gene. J was trimmed by 7 bases and V by 7 bases; bases with no gene match: 7. The sample originates from a study of blood T cells in healthy people across ages. Study background: Capturing about one barcoded beta molecule per two T cells was achieved by template switching. Regarding the study as a whole: Leaving the PBMCs unsorted stopped any conclusive comparison of naive versus antigen-experienced cells.

Researchers report isolating at least 7 million PBMCs per sample. Next came a second PCR, run for about 6 to 11 cycles, which used a sample-barcoded 5' primer along with a J-beta primer mix. MiXCR, run by TCRdb on the 5' RACE reads, gives a single entry per CDR3 protein. Among hundreds of thousands of distinct CDR3 sequences listed, 58% were seen once. The receptor was derived from a man younger than 45 in good health. The sequenced material came from blood. V gene TRBV29-1 combines with J gene TRBJ2-1, with TRBD1 matching 10 bases. CDR3 sequence reads: CSAGQGQYNEQFF. The CDR3 DNA follows: TGCAGCGCGGGACAGGGGCAATATAATGAGCAGTTCTTC.